The source of this T cell receptor (beta chain) is a study of OX40 agonist ivuxolimab in advanced cancers. This table comes from immunoSEQ multiplex PCR, and its TCRdb copy is limited to in-frame clones, with some not included. The data show 60,000 to 75,000 clones, approximately 90% seen once. The CDR3 consists of 14 residues. Trimming left V 0 bases short and J 1 base short, with 7 bases between. From germline, CDR1 is SGHRS and CDR2 YFSETQ. The source of this sequence is an adult with an advanced solid tumor such as melanoma, head and neck, liver or kidney cancer. The V call is TRBV5-1, the J call TRBJ1-1; D is ambiguous. The input for sequencing was CD4+ or CD8+ T cells sorted from blood, taken in a trial of the OX40 agonist ivuxolimab. CDR3 residues: CASSLAPANTEAFF. In DNA, the CDR3 is TGCGCCAGCAGCTTGGCACCGGCGAACACTGAAGCTTTCTTT.